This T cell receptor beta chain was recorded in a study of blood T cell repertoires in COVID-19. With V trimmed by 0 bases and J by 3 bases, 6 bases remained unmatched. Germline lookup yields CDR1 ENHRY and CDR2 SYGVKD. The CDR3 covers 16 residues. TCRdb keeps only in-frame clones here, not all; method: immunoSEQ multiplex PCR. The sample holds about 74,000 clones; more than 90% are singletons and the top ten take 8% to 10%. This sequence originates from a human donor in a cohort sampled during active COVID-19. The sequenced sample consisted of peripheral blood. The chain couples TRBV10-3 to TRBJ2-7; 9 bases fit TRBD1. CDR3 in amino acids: CAISESAGDRVYEQYF. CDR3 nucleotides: TGTGCCATCAGTGAGTCGGCGGGGGACAGGGTCTACGAGCAGTACTTC.